This TCR beta chain was found in a study of cytomegalovirus exposure and HLA in healthy donors. Regarding the study as a whole: With later analysis, a missense DCLRE1C variant became linked to TCR beta V- and J-gene trimming. In a later analysis, donors in an Asian-associated ancestry cluster reportedly had fewer N-insertions in productive TCRs than the cohort mean.

Concerning this clone itself: What it binds is unknown.

CDR3 size: 13 residues. V lost 6 bases, J lost 10 bases, and 11 bases stayed unmatched. In germline, CDR1 is SGHNT, CDR2 YENEEA. PCR was performed using 60 Vbeta and 13 Jbeta primers. Measured with immunoSEQ multiplex PCR; TCRdb has only the in-frame clones, and not every one. Of over 150,000 clones listed, approximately 84% were seen once; the top ten hold 4.8%. Sequencing used PBMCs. The receptor was isolated from a girl aged 10 to 17 in good health and CMV-seropositive. The chain recombines TRBV11-3 with TRBJ1-2; TRBD1 aligns across 7 bases. The CDR3 sequence is CASRLTQGDVYTF. CDR3 nucleotide sequence: TGTGCCAGCAGACTCACCCAGGGGGATGTCTACACCTTC.